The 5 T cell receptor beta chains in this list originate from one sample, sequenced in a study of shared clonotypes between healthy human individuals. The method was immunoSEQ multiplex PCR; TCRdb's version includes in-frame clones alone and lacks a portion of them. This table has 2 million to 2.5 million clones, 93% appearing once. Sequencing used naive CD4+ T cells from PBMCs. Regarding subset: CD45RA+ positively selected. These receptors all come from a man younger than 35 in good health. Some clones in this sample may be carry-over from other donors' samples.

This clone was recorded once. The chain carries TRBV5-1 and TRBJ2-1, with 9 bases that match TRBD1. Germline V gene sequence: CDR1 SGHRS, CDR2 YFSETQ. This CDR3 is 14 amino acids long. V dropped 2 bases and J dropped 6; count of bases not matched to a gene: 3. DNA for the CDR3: TGCGCCAGCAGCTTACTGACAGGGGGCAATGAGCAGTTCTTC. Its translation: CASSLLTGGNEQFF. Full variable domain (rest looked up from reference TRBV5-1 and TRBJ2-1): KAGVTQTPRYLIKTRGQQVTLSCSPISGHRSVSWYQQTPGQGLQFLFEYFSETQRNKGNFPGRFSGRQFSNSRSEMNVSTLELGDSALYLCASSLLTGGNEQFFGPGTRLTVL.

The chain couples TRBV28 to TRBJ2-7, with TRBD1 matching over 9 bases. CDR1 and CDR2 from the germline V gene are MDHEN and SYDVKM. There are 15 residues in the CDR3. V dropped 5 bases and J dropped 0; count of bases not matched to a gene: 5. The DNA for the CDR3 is TGTGCCAGCAGTCCCGGACAGGGGAGCTCCTACGAGCAGTACTTC. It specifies CASSPGQGSSYEQYF.

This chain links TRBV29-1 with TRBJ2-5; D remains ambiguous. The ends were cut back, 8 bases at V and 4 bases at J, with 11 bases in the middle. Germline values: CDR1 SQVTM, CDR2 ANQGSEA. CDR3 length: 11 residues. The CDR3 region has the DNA TGCAGCCCAAGCTCGGGAGAGACCCAGTACTTC. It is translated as CSPSSGETQYF.

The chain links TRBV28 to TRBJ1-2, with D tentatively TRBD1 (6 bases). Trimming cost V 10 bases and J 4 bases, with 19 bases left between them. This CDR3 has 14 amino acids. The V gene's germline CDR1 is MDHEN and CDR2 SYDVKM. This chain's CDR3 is CATPRGDEGYGYTF. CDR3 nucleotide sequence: TGTGCCACCCCGAGGGGGGATGAAGGCTATGGCTACACCTTC.

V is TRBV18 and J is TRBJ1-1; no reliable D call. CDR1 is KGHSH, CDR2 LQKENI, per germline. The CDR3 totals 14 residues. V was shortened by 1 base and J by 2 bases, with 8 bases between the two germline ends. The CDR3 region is CASSPRAENTEAFF. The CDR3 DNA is TGTGCCAGCTCACCACGGGCAGAAAACACTGAAGCTTTCTTT.